The source of this T cell receptor beta chain is a study of CD8+CD57+ T cells in acquired aplastic anemia. Germline V gene lookup returns CDR1 SGHRS and CDR2 YFSETQ. The CDR3 is 15 amino acids. Only a few counts were recorded for this clonotype. A much larger clone differs by one base, so this may be a read error. Profiles of TCR beta VDJ and CDR3 were generated from a genomic DNA template. TCRdb redid the calling of the reads with MiXCR, one entry per CDR3 protein. This table holds about 190,000 distinct CDR3 sequences, roughly half found once. This TCR was recovered from a human donor in good health, serving as a control. J is TRBJ2-7 and V is TRBV5-1, with 10 bases that match TRBD1. The material sequenced was sorted CD4+, CD8+, or CD8+CD57+ T cells (not recorded which) from PBMCs. For the CDR3, the DNA is TGTGCCAGCAGCTTGGGACAGGGGAGATCCTACGAGCAGTACTTC. This encodes CASSLGQGRSYEQYF.